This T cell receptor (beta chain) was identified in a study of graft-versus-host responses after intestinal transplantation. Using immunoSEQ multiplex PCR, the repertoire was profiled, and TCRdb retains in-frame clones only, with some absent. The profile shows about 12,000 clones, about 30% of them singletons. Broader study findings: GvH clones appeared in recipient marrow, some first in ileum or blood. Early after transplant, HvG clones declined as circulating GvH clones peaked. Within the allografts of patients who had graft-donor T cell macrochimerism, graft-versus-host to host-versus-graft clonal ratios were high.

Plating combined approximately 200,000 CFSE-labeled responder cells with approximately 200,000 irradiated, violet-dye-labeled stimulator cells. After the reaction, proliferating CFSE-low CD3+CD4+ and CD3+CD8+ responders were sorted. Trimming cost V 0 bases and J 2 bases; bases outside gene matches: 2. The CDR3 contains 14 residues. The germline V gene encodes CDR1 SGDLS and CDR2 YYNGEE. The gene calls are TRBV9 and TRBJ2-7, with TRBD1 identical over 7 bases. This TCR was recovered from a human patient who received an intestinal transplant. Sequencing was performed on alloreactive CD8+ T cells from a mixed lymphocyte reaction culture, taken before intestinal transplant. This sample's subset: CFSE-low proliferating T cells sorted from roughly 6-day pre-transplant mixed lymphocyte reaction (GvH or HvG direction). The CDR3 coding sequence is TGTGCCAGCAGCGTAGGACAGGGCCCCTACGAGCAGTACTTC. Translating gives CASSVGQGPYEQYF. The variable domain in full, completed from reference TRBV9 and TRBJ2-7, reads DSGVTQTPKHLITATGQRVTLRCSPRSGDLSVYWYQQSLDQGLQFLIQYYNGEERAKGNILERFSAQQFPDLHSELNLSSLELGDSALYFCASSVGQGPYEQYFGPGTRLTVT.